This note documents a single T cell receptor (beta chain) sequence. Antigen: not known. The PCR contained 60 Vbeta and 13 Jbeta primers. Data came from immunoSEQ multiplex PCR; TCRdb stores just in-frame clones and leaves some out. The sample yields around 130,000 clones, roughly 69% seen once. The data originate from a study of cytomegalovirus exposure and HLA in healthy donors. Notes on the study in general: Some TCR beta chains (over 150 of them) were listed as cytomegalovirus-associated.

J gave up 3 bases and V 3 bases, and 10 bases lay outside the gene matches. The CDR3 length is 16 residues. The germline V gene encodes CDR1 SEHNR and CDR2 FQNEAQ (reference sequence). The material sequenced was PBMCs. The rearrangement uses TRBV7-9 and TRBJ2-5; 7 bases line up with TRBD1. The source of this sequence is a human donor in good health. The CDR3 DNA reads as TGTGCCAGCAGCTTGAACGGCCCGGGACAGAAAGAGACCCAGTACTTC. Its protein is CASSLNGPGQKETQYF.